This T cell receptor beta chain comes out of a study of response to subunit inactivated influenza vaccine. MiXCR was run by TCRdb on the RT-PCR reads, yielding one entry per CDR3 protein. The repertoire consists of roughly 620,000 distinct CDR3 sequences, with around 11% occurring once and the leading ten covering 11%. Germline V gene sequence: CDR1 KGHDR, CDR2 SFDVKD. With 8 bases clipped from V and 8 bases from J, the junction kept 14 bases outside the gene matches. This CDR3 is built from 15 residues. This sample was also put to use in a study of T cells expressing NK-cell markers. That publication notes: 5'RACE template switching built TCR beta cDNA with unique molecular identifiers.

The sample in question was PBMCs from blood, obtained on the day of vaccination. This receptor was taken from a man aged 45 to 65 who received an inactivated influenza vaccine. This sequence joins TRBV24-1 and TRBJ2-1, with TRBD2 identical over 7 bases. The CDR3 spells CATMSILAGEDEQFF. The CDR3 DNA follows: TGTGCCACCATGAGTATTTTGGCGGGAGAGGATGAGCAGTTCTTC.